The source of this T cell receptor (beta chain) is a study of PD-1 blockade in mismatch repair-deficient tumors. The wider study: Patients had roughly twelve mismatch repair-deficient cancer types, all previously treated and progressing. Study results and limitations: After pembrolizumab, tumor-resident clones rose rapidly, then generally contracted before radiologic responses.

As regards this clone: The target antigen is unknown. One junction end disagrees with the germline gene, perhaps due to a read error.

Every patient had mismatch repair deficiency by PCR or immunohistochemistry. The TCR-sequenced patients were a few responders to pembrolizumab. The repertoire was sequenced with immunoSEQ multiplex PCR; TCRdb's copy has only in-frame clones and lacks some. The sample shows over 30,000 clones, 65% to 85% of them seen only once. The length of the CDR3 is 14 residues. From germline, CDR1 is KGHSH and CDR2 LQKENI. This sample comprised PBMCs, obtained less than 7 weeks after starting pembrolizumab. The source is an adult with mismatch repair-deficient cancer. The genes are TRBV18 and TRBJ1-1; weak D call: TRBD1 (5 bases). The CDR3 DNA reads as TGTGCCAGCTCAACACCGACAGTGAACACTGAAGCTTTCTTT. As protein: CASSTPTVNTEAFF.